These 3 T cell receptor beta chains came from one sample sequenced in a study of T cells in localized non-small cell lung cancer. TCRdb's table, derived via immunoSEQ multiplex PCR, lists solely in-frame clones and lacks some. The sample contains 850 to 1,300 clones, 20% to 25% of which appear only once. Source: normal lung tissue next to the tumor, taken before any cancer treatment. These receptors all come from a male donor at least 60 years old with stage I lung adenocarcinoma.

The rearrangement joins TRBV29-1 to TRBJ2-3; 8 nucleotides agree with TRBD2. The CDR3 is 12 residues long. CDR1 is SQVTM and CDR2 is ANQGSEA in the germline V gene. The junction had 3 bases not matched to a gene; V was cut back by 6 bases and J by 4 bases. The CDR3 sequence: CSVAGESDTQYF. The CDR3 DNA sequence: TGCAGCGTAGCGGGGGAGTCAGATACGCAGTATTTT.

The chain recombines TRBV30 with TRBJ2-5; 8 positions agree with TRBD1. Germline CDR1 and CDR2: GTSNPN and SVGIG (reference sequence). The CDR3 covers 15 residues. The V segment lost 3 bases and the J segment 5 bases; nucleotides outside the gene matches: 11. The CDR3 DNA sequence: TGTGCCTGGAGGCACTTCGGGACAGGTGGGGAGACCCAGTACTTC. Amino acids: CAWRHFGTGGETQYF.

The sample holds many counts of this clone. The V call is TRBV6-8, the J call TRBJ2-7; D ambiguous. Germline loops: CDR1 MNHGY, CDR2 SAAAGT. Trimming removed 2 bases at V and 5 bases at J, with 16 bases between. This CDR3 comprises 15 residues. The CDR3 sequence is CASSYLGPYANEQYF. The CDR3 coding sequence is TGTGCCAGCAGTTACCTCGGGCCCTATGCCAACGAGCAGTACTTC.